Listed here are 15 T cell receptor beta chains from one sample, sequenced in a study of T cells in Graves' hyperthyroidism and ophthalmopathy. Amplified TCR beta CDR3 regions derived from RNA transcripts. An initial round of RT-PCR targeting the TCR CDR3 relied on the HTBI primer set. TCRdb reprocessed the multiplex PCR reads via MiXCR and lists one record per CDR3 protein. This table holds about 360,000 distinct CDR3 sequences, roughly 14% found once. Sample: blood. Receptor source: a woman aged 18-29 years with Graves' hyperthyroidism that later progressed to Graves' ophthalmopathy.

This clonotype was counted many times. The gene calls are TRBV9 and TRBJ2-2, with D perhaps assigned TRBD1 or TRBD2 (5 bases each). The length of the CDR3 is 14 residues. V lost 5 bases and J lost 0, with 8 bases in between. The germline V gene has CDR1 SGDLS and CDR2 YYNGEE. The CDR3 is CASSWGTNTGELFF. CDR3 in DNA: TGTGCCAGCAGTTGGGGGACGAACACCGGGGAGCTGTTTTTT.

This clonotype was found many times. The V and J genes are TRBV7-9 and TRBJ2-5; 14 nucleotides agree with TRBD2. Losses at the gene ends were 0 bases for V and 1 base for J; bases not matched to a gene: 7. CDR1 and CDR2 (germline): SEHNR, FQNEAQ (reference sequence). The CDR3 spans 19 residues. CDR3 protein: CASSLAVTSGGEFQETQYF. DNA of the CDR3: TGTGCCAGCAGCTTAGCCGTGACTAGCGGGGGGGAGTTCCAAGAGACCCAGTACTTC.

This clonotype was seen repeatedly, ten times or more. The chain is built from TRBV6-5 and TRBJ2-7, with D perhaps matching TRBD1 (6 bases). This CDR3 has 16 residues. The V end was cut by 0 bases, the J end by 0 bases, with 12 bases between. Germline values: CDR1 MNHEY, CDR2 SVGAGI. The CDR3 sequence: CASSYSGQSFSYEQYF. CDR3 nucleotides: TGTGCCAGCAGTTACTCCGGACAGAGCTTCTCCTACGAGCAGTACTTC.

In its sample, this clonotype was seen many times. As DNA, the CDR3 is TGCGCCAGCAGCCAGTACGGGACAGGGCAAGCTTTCTTT. Its translation is CASSQYGTGQAFF. This chain links TRBV4-3 with TRBJ1-1; TRBD1 agrees at 9 bases. CDR3 length: 13 amino acids. The germline CDR1 and CDR2 sequences are LGHNA and YSLEER. V lost 3 bases, J lost 9 bases, and 5 bases stayed unmatched.

In DNA form, the CDR3 reads TGTGCCAGTAGTCGGGAGGGAGGCCCCTACAATGAGCAGTTCTTC. The encoded protein is CASSREGGPYNEQFF. This chain uses TRBV19 with TRBJ2-1; 8 positions agree with TRBD2. The V gene end was trimmed by 5 bases and the J gene end by 2 bases; junction bases not matched to a gene: 5. Germline assignment: CDR1 LNHDA and CDR2 SQIVND (reference sequence). This CDR3 spans 15 amino acids.

The J gene is TRBJ1-1, the V gene TRBV6-1; D uncertain. CDR1 MNHNS and CDR2 SASEGT come from the germline V gene. The V end was cut by 4 bases, the J end by 3 bases, with 27 bases between. The CDR3 totals 19 residues. The CDR3 here is CASSARRTSRWAEDTEAFF. The CDR3 region has the DNA TGTGCCAGCAGTGCCCGAAGAACTTCCCGTTGGGCGGAGGACACTGAAGCTTTCTTT.

This clonotype was seen a handful of times. The rearrangement joins TRBV7-2 to TRBJ1-2, with D possibly TRBD1 on 6 matching bases. V dropped 6 bases and J dropped 5 bases, with 10 bases sitting between them. The CDR3 is 12 residues long. Germline loops: CDR1 SGHTA, CDR2 FQGNSA. The DNA for the CDR3 is TGTGCCAGCAGGGAAGGACAGTATGGCTACACCTTC. Amino acids: CASREGQYGYTF.

This clonotype came up many times. This chain connects TRBV7-6 to TRBJ2-1; the match to TRBD2 covers 8 bases. The CDR3 is made up of 15 amino acids. The V segment lost 0 bases and the J segment 6 bases; nucleotides outside the gene matches: 4. Germline CDR1 reads SGHVS; CDR2 reads FNYEAQ. CDR3 residues: CASSLALRGGNEQFF. The DNA for the CDR3 is TGTGCCAGCAGCTTAGCGTTACGGGGGGGCAATGAGCAGTTCTTC.

The gene calls are TRBV4-3 and TRBJ1-2; 7 bases agree with TRBD1. Germline loops: CDR1 LGHNA, CDR2 YSLEER. This CDR3 is 15 amino acids long. Trimming cost V 1 base and J 4 bases; bases outside gene matches: 6. The chain's CDR3 is CASSQGRGPSYGYTF. CDR3 bases: TGCGCCAGCAGCCAAGGGAGGGGGCCTTCCTATGGCTACACCTTC.

This clonotype was detected many times. The chain combines TRBV11-2 with TRBJ2-2; D not resolved. This CDR3 comprises 14 residues. CDR1 and CDR2 from the germline V gene are SGHAT and FQNNGV. V was shortened by 3 bases and J by 3 bases, with 8 bases between the two germline ends. This chain's CDR3 is CASSLGLYTGELFF. In nucleotides, the CDR3 is TGTGCCAGCAGCTTGGGCTTATACACCGGGGAGCTGTTTTTT.

This clonotype was seen repeatedly, ten times or more. The V and J genes are TRBV20-1 and TRBJ1-1; D remains ambiguous. The V gene's germline CDR1 is DFQATT and CDR2 SNEGSKA (reference sequence). The CDR3 contains 10 residues. V shed 3 bases and J shed 6 bases, with 5 bases lying between them. In DNA, the CDR3 is TGCAGTGCTAGTCATCCTGAAGCTTTCTTT. Its protein is CSASHPEAFF.

This clonotype was seen at least ten times. The chain combines TRBV5-1 with TRBJ2-3; no reliable D call. The V end lost 4 bases, the J end lost 0 bases, and 6 bases lay between the germline ends. The CDR3 is 13 amino acids. Per germline, CDR1 SGHRS and CDR2 YFSETQ. CDR3 sequence: CASSTPSTDTQYF. The CDR3 bases are TGCGCCAGCAGCACTCCTAGCACAGATACGCAGTATTTT.

The chain employs TRBV4-1 and TRBJ1-1; 8 nucleotides agree with TRBD1. The ends lost 0 bases at V and 11 bases at J; junction bases unmatched: 11. The germline V gene has CDR1 MGHRA and CDR2 YSYEKL. The CDR3 totals 15 residues. CDR3 region: CASSQEATGVNMAFF. The CDR3 nucleotides read TGCGCCAGCAGCCAAGAAGCGACAGGGGTTAATATGGCTTTCTTT.

The V gene is TRBV7-9, the J gene TRBJ1-4, with D hard to call. Germline V gene sequence: CDR1 SEHNR, CDR2 FQNEAQ (reference sequence). The CDR3 totals 15 residues. Trimming shortened V by 0 bases and J by 8 bases, and 13 bases separated the two germline ends. The CDR3 spells CASSLAGSRQEKLFF. The CDR3 bases are TGTGCCAGCAGCTTAGCAGGGAGTAGGCAGGAAAAACTGTTTTTT.

In its sample, this clonotype was seen many times. V gene TRBV6-6 combines with J gene TRBJ2-1, with 11 bases fitting TRBD2. CDR1 is MNHNY and CDR2 is SVGAGI in the germline V gene (reference sequence). The CDR3 covers 17 residues. Unmatched junction bases numbered 7, after V lost 0 bases and J lost 6 bases. The CDR3 loop reads CASSYSNPGTSGNEQFF. As DNA, the CDR3 is TGTGCCAGCAGTTACTCGAACCCCGGGACTAGCGGCAATGAGCAGTTCTTC.